One and the same sample provided the 27 T cell receptor beta chains below, sequenced in a study of cytomegalovirus exposure and HLA in healthy donors. Assay used: immunoSEQ multiplex PCR; TCRdb lists only in-frame clones, some missing. The top ten clones hold 0.55% to 0.8% of a sample with about 140,000 clones, roughly 90% of them seen once. The sequencing sample was made of PBMCs. Receptor source: a man between 18 and 29 years old in good health and CMV-seronegative.

V usage is TRBV5-5 and J usage is TRBJ2-4, with 11 bases that match TRBD2. The CDR3 sequence is 16 residues long. The germline gives CDR1 SGHKS, CDR2 YYEKEE (reference sequence). V shed 2 bases, J shed 5 bases, and the junction held 6 bases outside the gene matches. CDR3 sequence (DNA): TGTGCCAGCAGCTTCAGACTAGCGGGATTCGAAAACATTCAGTACTTC. Its translation: CASSFRLAGFENIQYF.

V is TRBV30 and J is TRBJ1-6; possible D gene TRBD1, 6 bases. The CDR3 spans 15 residues. From germline, CDR1 is GTSNPN and CDR2 SVGIG (reference sequence). V was cut by 3 bases and J by 8 bases, with 17 bases left in between. CDR3 DNA: TGTGCCTGGAGGGGCCGGACAGTTAGGTATTCACCCCTCCACTTT. It yields the protein CAWRGRTVRYSPLHF.

This rearrangement joins TRBV13 to TRBJ2-7; tentative D call: TRBD1 (5 bases). Germline CDR1 reads PRHDT; CDR2 reads FYEKMQ (reference sequence). V was clipped by 2 bases and J by 0 bases, with 11 bases between them. The CDR3 runs to 15 residues. The CDR3 nucleotides read TGTGCCAGCAGCTTAAATGGGGCTTCCTCCTACGAGCAGTACTTC. Protein: CASSLNGASSYEQYF.

The rearrangement links TRBV13 to TRBJ2-5; a weak D match, TRBD2 (6 bases). Germline V gene data show CDR1 as PRHDT and CDR2 as FYEKMQ (reference sequence). The V and J ends lost 5 bases and 2 bases respectively, with 15 bases between them. The CDR3 length is 15 residues. CDR3 protein: CASSHPAGLQETQYF. DNA for the CDR3: TGTGCCAGCAGCCATCCCGCGGGGCTGCAAGAGACCCAGTACTTC.

The count of this clone is one. The rearrangement uses TRBV6-4 and TRBJ2-3, with D perhaps matching TRBD2 (6 bases). Germline CDR1 is MRHNA and CDR2 is SNTAGT. The CDR3 consists of 15 residues. Deletions cut 2 bases from V and 0 bases from J, with 9 bases between. The CDR3 DNA is TGTGCCAGCAGTGACCATAGCGGAAGCACAGATACGCAGTATTTT. The encoded protein is CASSDHSGSTDTQYF.

This clone is a singleton in its sample. The rearrangement joins TRBV5-5 to TRBJ1-2; TRBD1 matches 7 bases. The CDR3 extends over 15 amino acids. Germline V lookup: CDR1 SGHKS, CDR2 YYEKEE (reference sequence). Trimming took 0 bases from V and 5 from J; bases not matched to a gene: 7. The CDR3 DNA follows: TGTGCCAGCAGCTTGGGACAGGGCAATTCTTATGGCTACACCTTC. It codes for CASSLGQGNSYGYTF.

V gene TRBV27 combines with J gene TRBJ2-1, with D possibly matching TRBD1 (6 bases). The CDR3 extends over 16 amino acids. V lost 3 bases, J lost 3 bases, and 15 bases lay in between. Germline CDR1 MNHEY, CDR2 SMNVEV (reference sequence). This CDR3 reads CASSFLTTGGYNEQFF. Here the CDR3 DNA reads TGTGCCAGCAGTTTCTTGACGACAGGAGGCTACAATGAGCAGTTCTTC.

V and J are TRBV19 and TRBJ2-7; maybe TRBD2 (6 bases). The CDR3 extends over 16 amino acids. Germline assignment: CDR1 LNHDA and CDR2 SQIVND (reference sequence). The V and J ends lost 6 bases and 2 bases respectively, with 20 bases between them. CDR3 amino acids: CASSYPWVRRAYEQYV. CDR3 bases: TGTGCCAGTAGCTATCCTTGGGTGCGGAGGGCCTACGAGCAGTACGTC.

The chain employs TRBV6-1 and TRBJ1-1, with 8 bases that match TRBD1. The V gene's germline CDR1 is MNHNS and CDR2 SASEGT. The length of the CDR3 is 15 residues. Trimming cost V 8 bases and J 1 base; bases outside gene matches: 9. The CDR3 DNA reads as TGTGCCAGCCGATATGGGACAGGTACGAACACTGAAGCTTTCTTT. This gives the protein CASRYGTGTNTEAFF.

This chain uses TRBV5-8 with TRBJ2-7, with 7 positions matching TRBD2. V gave up 2 bases and J gave up 1 base; unmatched junction bases: 6. There are 15 residues in the CDR3. In germline, CDR1 is SGHTS, CDR2 YDEGEE. CDR3 loop: CASSFALGGSYEQYF. For the CDR3, the DNA is TGTGCCAGCAGCTTTGCCCTCGGGGGGTCCTACGAGCAGTACTTC.

The table lists this clone with a count of one. This rearrangement joins TRBV15 to TRBJ1-2; tentatively, D is TRBD1 (5 bases). There are 15 residues in the CDR3. Trimming left V 0 bases short and J 7 bases short, with 15 bases between. Germline V CDR1 and CDR2: LNHNV, YYDKDF (reference sequence). The CDR3 is CATSRDPQGSGGYTF. The CDR3 DNA follows: TGTGCCACCAGCAGAGATCCGCAGGGTAGTGGTGGCTACACCTTC.

The chain carries TRBV6-5 and TRBJ1-2, with 9 bases fitting TRBD1. J gave up 3 bases and V 2 bases, and 4 bases lay outside the gene matches. The germline gives CDR1 MNHEY, CDR2 SVGAGI. The CDR3 consists of 15 residues. The CDR3: CASSYTGQGHYGYTF. DNA of the CDR3: TGTGCCAGCAGTTACACAGGACAGGGGCACTATGGCTACACCTTC.

The chain joins TRBV5-1 to TRBJ2-2; D perhaps matches TRBD1 (5 bases). Germline CDR1 SGHRS, CDR2 YFSETQ. CDR3 length: 14 residues. Trimming left V 5 bases short and J 2 bases short, with 10 bases between. Written as DNA, the CDR3 is TGCGCCAGCAGTCCGACAGTCAACACCGGGGAGCTGTTTTTT. It codes for CASSPTVNTGELFF.

The chain employs TRBV30 and TRBJ2-5; TRBD1 aligns across 7 bases. The J segment lost 7 bases and the V segment lost 5 bases, leaving 4 bases of the junction unmatched. Germline values: CDR1 GTSNPN, CDR2 SVGIG (reference sequence). This CDR3 has 11 residues. CDR3 bases: TGTGCCTGGGGGGGACAGCGGACCCAGTACTTC. Its protein is CAWGGQRTQYF.

The chain couples TRBV2 to TRBJ1-1; TRBD1 might be the D (6 bases). CDR3 length: 14 residues. Germline CDR1 SNHLY, CDR2 FYNNEI. The V gene lost 6 bases and the J gene lost 5 bases, with 16 bases spanning the gap. As DNA, the CDR3 is TGTGCCAGCAGGAAAACAGGGTTGGGGACTGAAGCTTTCTTT. This translates into CASRKTGLGTEAFF. The full variable domain, with the rest looked up from reference TRBV2 and TRBJ1-1, is EPEVTQTPSHQVTQMGQEVILRCVPISNHLYFYWYRQILGQKVEFLVSFYNNEISEKSEIFDDQFSVERPDGSNFTLKIRSTKLEDSAMYFCASRKTGLGTEAFFGQGTRLTVV.

The chain uses TRBV4-1 and TRBJ2-4, with TRBD2 identical over 8 bases. Germline CDR1 reads MGHRA; CDR2 reads YSYEKL. J lost 2 bases, V lost 0 bases, and 6 bases had no gene match. The CDR3 has 17 residues. The CDR3, as DNA: TGCGCCAGCAGCCAAGATTGGGGACTAGTCTCCAAAAACATTCAGTACTTC. As protein: CASSQDWGLVSKNIQYF.

In nucleotides, the CDR3 is TGTGCCAGTAGGGACAGGGGGCAGTACGAGCAGTACTTC. Residues: CASRDRGQYEQYF. The V and J genes are TRBV27 and TRBJ2-7, with 12 bases identical to TRBD1. Germline CDR1 reads MNHEY; CDR2 reads SMNVEV (reference sequence). The V and J ends lost 9 bases and 4 bases, in that order; junction bases with no gene match: 4. The CDR3 is 13 amino acids.

CDR3: CASRGINEKLFF. CDR3 nucleotides: TGTGCCAGCAGGGGCATTAATGAAAAACTGTTTTTT. The V gene is TRBV6-5, the J gene TRBJ1-4; D not resolved. The CDR3 loop spans 12 amino acids. Trimming took off 6 bases at V and 4 bases at J, with 6 bases between the two ends. The germline CDR1 and CDR2 sequences are MNHEY and SVGAGI.

This chain links TRBV11-2 with TRBJ2-1; perhaps TRBD2 as D (6 bases). The CDR3 is made up of 15 amino acids. V lost 0 bases to trimming and J lost 2 bases, with 8 bases between them. Germline CDR1 and CDR2: SGHAT and FQNNGV. The CDR3 nucleotides read TGTGCCAGCAGCTTAGAACGGGAGCCCTACAATGAGCAGTTCTTC. Translated, it gives CASSLEREPYNEQFF. Full variable domain (rest looked up from reference TRBV11-2 and TRBJ2-1): EAGVAQSPRYKIIEKRQSVAFWCNPISGHATLYWYQQILGQGPKLLIQFQNNGVVDDSQLPKDRFSAERLKGVDSTLKIQPAKLEDSAVYLCASSLEREPYNEQFFGPGTRLTVL.

The chain is built from TRBV19 and TRBJ2-4; possible D gene TRBD1, 6 bases. The CDR3 is 14 amino acids. Per the germline V gene, CDR1 is LNHDA and CDR2 is SQIVND (reference sequence). Between the trimmed V and J ends, which lost 4 bases and 4 bases, there was a span of 11 bases. The CDR3 DNA reads TGTGCCAGTAGTACCTGGGACACGAAAAACATTCAGTACTTC. Amino acid sequence: CASSTWDTKNIQYF.

This chain uses TRBV6-1 with TRBJ1-2; 9 positions match TRBD1. Germline loops: CDR1 MNHNS, CDR2 SASEGT. Unmatched junction bases numbered 6, after V lost 6 bases and J lost 7 bases. The CDR3 runs 13 residues. The CDR3 DNA reads TGTGCCAGCAGCATGGGACAGGGAGGTGGCTACACCTTC. It codes for CASSMGQGGGYTF.

The chain employs TRBV27 and TRBJ2-5, with 7 bases fitting TRBD1. This CDR3 is built from 18 residues. Losses at the gene ends were 10 bases for V and 2 bases for J; bases not matched to a gene: 22. Germline-derived CDR1 and CDR2 are MNHEY and SMNVEV (reference sequence). The DNA of the CDR3 is TGTGCCATCCGGGACAGAACACGAGAATGGGGTACGCAAGAGACCCAGTACTTC. Protein sequence: CAIRDRTREWGTQETQYF.

The rearrangement joins TRBV19 to TRBJ2-1; possibly TRBD2 for D (6 bases). The CDR3 has 12 amino acids. The germline gives CDR1 LNHDA, CDR2 SQIVND (reference sequence). V dropped 7 bases and J dropped 8 bases, with 12 bases sitting between them. CDR3 amino acids: CASTRGSYEQFF. CDR3 bases: TGTGCCAGTACGCGGGGTAGCTATGAGCAGTTCTTC.

V gene TRBV4-3 combines with J gene TRBJ2-2, with TRBD2 matching over 13 bases. From germline, CDR1 is LGHNA and CDR2 YSLEER. V lost 2 bases, J lost 8 bases, and 11 bases stayed unmatched. The CDR3 is 18 residues long. As DNA, the CDR3 is TGCGCCAGCAGCCAATCTTTTACTAGCGGGAGGGCCAGGGGGGAGCTGTTTTTT. It yields the protein CASSQSFTSGRARGELFF.

The chain links TRBV2 to TRBJ2-3; 9 nucleotides line up with TRBD2. The CDR3 sequence is 16 residues long. V lost 7 bases and J lost 1; bases outside the gene matches: 9. The V gene's germline CDR1 is SNHLY and CDR2 FYNNEI. This chain's CDR3 is CASTHGPSGGTDTQYF. CDR3 sequence (DNA): TGTGCCAGCACCCACGGGCCTAGCGGGGGCACAGATACGCAGTATTTT.

This clone showed up just once. The chain combines TRBV30 with TRBJ2-1; D may be TRBD2 (6 bases). Germline V gene sequence: CDR1 GTSNPN, CDR2 SVGIG (reference sequence). The CDR3 extends over 13 amino acids. The ends were cut back, 2 bases at V and 9 bases at J, with 14 bases in the middle. For the CDR3, the DNA is TGTGCCTGGAGTAAACGGGACTTGCTTGAGCAGTTCTTC. Encoded protein: CAWSKRDLLEQFF.

The chain employs TRBV7-8 and TRBJ1-1; 10 nucleotides line up with TRBD1. Germline V gene lookup returns CDR1 SGHVS and CDR2 FQNEAQ. CDR3 length equals 14 residues. V gave up 5 bases and J gave up 4 bases; unmatched junction bases: 4. The CDR3 reads CASSRGDRGTEAFF. In DNA, the CDR3 is TGTGCCAGCAGCCGCGGGGACAGGGGCACTGAAGCTTTCTTT.